The next 14 T cell receptor beta chains were all read from a single sample in a study of shared clonotypes between healthy human individuals. Measured with immunoSEQ multiplex PCR; TCRdb has only the in-frame clones, and not every one. The sample yields 2 million to 2.5 million clones, more than 85% seen once. Sequencing was done on a sample of naive CD4+ T cells from PBMCs. Subset given: CD45RA+ positively selected. Source of these receptors: a man aged 18 to 29 in good health. Some clones in this sample may be carry-over from other donors' samples.

This clone was recorded once. The chain employs TRBV4-2 and TRBJ2-1; 9 positions match TRBD2. The V gene's germline CDR1 is LGHNA and CDR2 YNFKEQ. The V segment lost 1 base and the J segment 8 bases; nucleotides outside the gene matches: 12. This CDR3 has 17 amino acids. CDR3 DNA: TGTGCCAGCAGCCAAGCGATATTAGCGGGAGAGGTGGATGAGCAGTTCTTC. Residues: CASSQAILAGEVDEQFF.

The V and J genes are TRBV11-2 and TRBJ2-2; a possible D gene is TRBD2 (5 bases). The CDR3 runs to 16 residues. V was trimmed by 1 base and J by 7 bases, leaving 16 bases between them. In germline, CDR1 is SGHAT, CDR2 FQNNGV. The CDR3 DNA is TGTGCCAGCAGCTTAGTGGCGGGCGCCCTTAGCGGGGAGCTGTTTTTT. The encoded protein is CASSLVAGALSGELFF.

The V and J genes are TRBV27 and TRBJ1-4; TRBD1 matches at 7 bases. The CDR3 spans 14 residues. Germline V gene sequence: CDR1 MNHEY, CDR2 SMNVEV (reference sequence). The trim removed 5 bases at V and 5 bases at J, leaving 5 bases unmatched. This CDR3 is CASSTRGVNEKLFF. The CDR3 nucleotides read TGTGCCAGCAGTACCAGGGGGGTCAATGAAAAACTGTTTTTT.

The chain employs TRBV28 and TRBJ2-7; 14 bases are shared with TRBD2. Germline lookup yields CDR1 MDHEN and CDR2 SYDVKM. The length of the CDR3 is 14 residues. J was trimmed by 6 bases and V by 9 bases; bases with no gene match: 7. Here the CDR3 reads CASKPGLAGAEQYF. In DNA form, the CDR3 reads TGTGCCAGTAAGCCGGGACTAGCGGGAGCCGAGCAGTACTTC.

V is TRBV5-1 and J is TRBJ2-1, with TRBD1 matching 9 bases. The CDR3 is 14 residues long. Germline V gene lookup returns CDR1 SGHRS and CDR2 YFSETQ. Trimming at V came to 7 bases and at J to 7 bases, leaving 9 bases not matched to a gene. The CDR3 nucleotides read TGCGCCAGCGACCTGGGACAGGGAGCGAATGAGCAGTTCTTC. This gives the protein CASDLGQGANEQFF.

This clone has only one observation. The chain couples TRBV19 to TRBJ2-2; TRBD2 matches at 10 bases. The length of the CDR3 is 17 residues. CDR1 and CDR2 from the germline V gene are LNHDA and SQIVND (reference sequence). With V trimmed by 7 bases and J by 1 base, 9 bases remained unmatched. The CDR3 sequence is CASTHPGLALNTGELFF. CDR3 nucleotides: TGTGCCAGTACCCATCCGGGACTAGCGCTGAACACCGGGGAGCTGTTTTTT.

This chain connects TRBV15 to TRBJ1-4, with D maybe TRBD1 (6 bases). The germline V and J ends were trimmed by 0 bases and 0 bases, with 17 bases remaining between them. The CDR3 consists of 19 residues. CDR1 LNHNV and CDR2 YYDKDF come from the germline V gene (reference sequence). The CDR3 reads CATSRDDIQGPATNEKLFF. In DNA form, the CDR3 reads TGTGCCACCAGCAGAGATGATATACAGGGCCCTGCAACTAATGAAAAACTGTTTTTT.

This clone was detected once. This sample includes further DNA sequences coding for the same CDR3. J is TRBJ2-3 and V is TRBV9; D unresolved. The germline V gene has CDR1 SGDLS and CDR2 YYNGEE. V was pared by 7 bases and J by 0 bases, with 9 bases between. This CDR3 has 13 residues. Here the CDR3 DNA reads TGTGCCAGCTCCGGTACTAGCACAGATACGCAGTATTTT. Encoded protein: CASSGTSTDTQYF.

This clone was found once. The chain couples TRBV7-9 to TRBJ2-1; 8 nucleotides line up with TRBD1. There are 17 residues in the CDR3. V lost 5 bases to trimming and J lost 5 bases; unmatched junction nucleotides: 14. The V gene's germline CDR1 is SEHNR and CDR2 FQNEAQ (reference sequence). The CDR3, as DNA: TGTGCCAGCAGCGCCCATCCGGGACAGGCTCGGGACAATGAGCAGTTCTTC. The encoded protein is CASSAHPGQARDNEQFF.

V gene TRBV27 combines with J gene TRBJ1-2; 9 bases map to TRBD1. Germline CDR1 is MNHEY and CDR2 is SMNVEV (reference sequence). The CDR3 is 15 amino acids. V was pared by 0 bases and J by 7 bases, with 6 bases of the junction left unmatched. Here the CDR3 DNA reads TGTGCCAGCAGTTTATCGACAGGGGGATCAGGTGGCTACACCTTC. Translating it yields CASSLSTGGSGGYTF.

The chain links TRBV7-9 to TRBJ2-3; 16 positions agree with TRBD2. Trimming removed 4 bases from V and 2 bases from J; junction bases left unmatched: 9. Germline V gives CDR1 SEHNR, CDR2 FQNEAQ (reference sequence). The CDR3 loop spans 19 amino acids. Written as DNA, the CDR3 is TGTGCCAGCAGCTACTTCCCGGGACTAGCGGGAGGGATCACAGATACGCAGTATTTT. This encodes CASSYFPGLAGGITDTQYF.

The genes are TRBV10-1 and TRBJ1-1, with a possible D match to TRBD1 (6 bases). The germline V gene has CDR1 WNHNN and CDR2 SYGVQD (reference sequence). Trimming shortened V by 10 bases and J by 7 bases, and 19 bases separated the two germline ends. The CDR3 sequence is 13 residues long. CDR3 sequence (DNA): TGCGCCACCCGTTCAGGGGCCGTGGGTGAAGCTTTCTTT. Its translation: CATRSGAVGEAFF.

This chain links TRBV7-2 with TRBJ2-1; D remains ambiguous. CDR3 length: 15 amino acids. From germline, CDR1 is SGHTA and CDR2 FQGNSA. Deletions cut 5 bases from V and 9 bases from J, with 20 bases between. CDR3 protein: CASSPPFLGKGEQFF. As DNA, the CDR3 is TGTGCCAGCAGCCCTCCCTTTCTGGGGAAAGGTGAGCAGTTCTTC.

The chain links TRBV4-2 to TRBJ1-2; D is uncertain. The CDR3 loop spans 15 amino acids. V shed 2 bases and J shed 4 bases, with 14 bases lying between them. Germline CDR1 and CDR2: LGHNA and YNFKEQ. CDR3: CASSQPLAAGYGYTF. The CDR3 coding sequence is TGTGCCAGCAGCCAACCACTCGCGGCAGGCTATGGCTACACCTTC.